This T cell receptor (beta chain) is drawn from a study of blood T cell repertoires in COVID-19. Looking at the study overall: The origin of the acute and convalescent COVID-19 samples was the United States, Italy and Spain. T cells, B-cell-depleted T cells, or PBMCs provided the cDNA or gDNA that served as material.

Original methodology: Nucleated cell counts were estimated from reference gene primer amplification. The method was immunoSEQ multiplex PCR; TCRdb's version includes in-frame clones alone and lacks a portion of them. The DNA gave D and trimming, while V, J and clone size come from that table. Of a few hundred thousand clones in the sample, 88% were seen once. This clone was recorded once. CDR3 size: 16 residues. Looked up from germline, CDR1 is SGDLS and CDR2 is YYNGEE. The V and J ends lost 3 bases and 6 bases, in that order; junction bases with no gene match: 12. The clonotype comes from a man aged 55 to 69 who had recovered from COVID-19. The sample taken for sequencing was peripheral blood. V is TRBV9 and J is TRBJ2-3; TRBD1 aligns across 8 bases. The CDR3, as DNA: TGTGCCAGCAGCGCGGGACAGGAGGCCCCCGGGGATACGCAGTATTTT. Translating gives CASSAGQEAPGDTQYF.